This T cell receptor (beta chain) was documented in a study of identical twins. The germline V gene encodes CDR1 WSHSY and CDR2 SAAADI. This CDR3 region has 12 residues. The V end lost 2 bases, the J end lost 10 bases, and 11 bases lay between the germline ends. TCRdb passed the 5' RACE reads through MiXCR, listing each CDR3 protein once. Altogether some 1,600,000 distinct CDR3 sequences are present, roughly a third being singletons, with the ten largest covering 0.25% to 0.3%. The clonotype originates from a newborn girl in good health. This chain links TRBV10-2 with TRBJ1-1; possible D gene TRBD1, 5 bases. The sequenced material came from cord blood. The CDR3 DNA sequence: TGCGCCAGCAGTGAGACCCTAAGGGGAGCTTTCTTT. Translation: CASSETLRGAFF.